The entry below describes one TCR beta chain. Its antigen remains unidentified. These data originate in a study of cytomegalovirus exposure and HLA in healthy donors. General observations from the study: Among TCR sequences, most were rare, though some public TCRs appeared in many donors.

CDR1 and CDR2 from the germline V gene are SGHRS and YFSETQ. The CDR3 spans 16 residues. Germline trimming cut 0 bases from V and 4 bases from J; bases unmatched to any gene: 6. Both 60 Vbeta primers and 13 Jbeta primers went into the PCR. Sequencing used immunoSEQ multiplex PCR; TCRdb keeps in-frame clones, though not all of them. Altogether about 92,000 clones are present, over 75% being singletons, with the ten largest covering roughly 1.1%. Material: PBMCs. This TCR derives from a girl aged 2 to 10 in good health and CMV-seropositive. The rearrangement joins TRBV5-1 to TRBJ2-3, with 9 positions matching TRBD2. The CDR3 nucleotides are TGCGCCAGCAGCTTGGTTTTAGCGGGAGTAGCAGATACGCAGTATTTT. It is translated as CASSLVLAGVADTQYF.